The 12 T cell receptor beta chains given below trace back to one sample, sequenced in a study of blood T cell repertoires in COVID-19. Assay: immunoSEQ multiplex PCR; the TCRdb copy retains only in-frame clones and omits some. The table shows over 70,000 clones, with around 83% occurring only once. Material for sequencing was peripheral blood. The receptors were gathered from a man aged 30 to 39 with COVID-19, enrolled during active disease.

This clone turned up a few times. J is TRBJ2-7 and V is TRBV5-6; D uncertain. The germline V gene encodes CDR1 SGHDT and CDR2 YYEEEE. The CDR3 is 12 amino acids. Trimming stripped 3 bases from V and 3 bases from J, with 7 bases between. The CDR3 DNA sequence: TGTGCCAGCAGCTCAGTTGGCTACGAGCAGTACTTC. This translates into CASSSVGYEQYF.

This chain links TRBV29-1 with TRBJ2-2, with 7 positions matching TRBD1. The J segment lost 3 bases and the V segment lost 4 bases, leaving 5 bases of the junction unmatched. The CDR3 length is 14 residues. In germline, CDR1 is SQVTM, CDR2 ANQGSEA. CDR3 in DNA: TGCAGCGTTGTCGAACAGGGGTACACCGGGGAGCTGTTTTTT. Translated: CSVVEQGYTGELFF.

CDR3 loop: CAWSASGSQPQHF. For the CDR3, the DNA is TGTGCCTGGAGTGCCTCAGGCAGTCAACCCCAGCATTTT. The chain combines TRBV30 with TRBJ1-5; D not certain. Trimming took 1 base from V and 10 from J, leaving 14 bases between them. Germline CDR1 is GTSNPN and CDR2 is SVGIG (reference sequence). This CDR3 has 13 residues. Using reference TRBV30 and TRBJ1-5 for the parts outside the CDR3, the full variable domain is SQTIHQWPATLVQPVGSPLSLECTVEGTSNPNLYWYRQAAGRGLQLLFYSVGIGQISSEVPQNLSASRPQDRQFILSSKKLLLSDSGFYLCAWSASGSQPQHFGDGTRLSIL.

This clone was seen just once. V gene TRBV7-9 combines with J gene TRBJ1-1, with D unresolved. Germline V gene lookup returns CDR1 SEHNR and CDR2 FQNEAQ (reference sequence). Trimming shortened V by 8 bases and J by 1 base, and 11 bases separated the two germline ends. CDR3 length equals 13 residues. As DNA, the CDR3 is TGTGCCAGCGGCAGAACAGCGAACACTGAAGCTTTCTTT. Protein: CASGRTANTEAFF.

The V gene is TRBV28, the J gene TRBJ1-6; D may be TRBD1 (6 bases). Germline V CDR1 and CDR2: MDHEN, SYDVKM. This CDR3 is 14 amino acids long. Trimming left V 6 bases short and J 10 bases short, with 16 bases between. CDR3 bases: TGTGCCAGCAGGAAGGCCCACAGGGACTCACCCCTCCACTTT. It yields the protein CASRKAHRDSPLHF.

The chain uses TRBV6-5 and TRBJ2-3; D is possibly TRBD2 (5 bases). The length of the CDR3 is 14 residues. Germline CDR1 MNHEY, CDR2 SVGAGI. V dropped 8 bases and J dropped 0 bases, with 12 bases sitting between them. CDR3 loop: CASVPGFSTDTQYF. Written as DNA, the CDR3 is TGTGCCAGCGTACCGGGGTTCAGCACAGATACGCAGTATTTT.

The CDR3, as DNA: TGTGCCAGCAATAAGGGCGGGGGGTTAGAGACCCAGTACTTC. Residues: CASNKGGGLETQYF. This chain links TRBV7-2 with TRBJ2-5; 8 nucleotides agree with TRBD2. Germline V lookup: CDR1 SGHTA, CDR2 FQGNSA. The junction had 8 bases not matched to a gene; V was cut back by 7 bases and J by 4 bases. The CDR3 extends over 14 amino acids.

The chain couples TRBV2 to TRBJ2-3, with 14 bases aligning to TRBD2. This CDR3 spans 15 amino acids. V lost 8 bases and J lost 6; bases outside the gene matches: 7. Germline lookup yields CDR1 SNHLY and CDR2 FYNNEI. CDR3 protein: CASSGTSGSRDTQYF. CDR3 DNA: TGTGCCAGCTCCGGGACTAGCGGGAGTCGGGATACGCAGTATTTT. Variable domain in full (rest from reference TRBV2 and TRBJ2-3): EPEVTQTPSHQVTQMGQEVILRCVPISNHLYFYWYRQILGQKVEFLVSFYNNEISEKSEIFDDQFSVERPDGSNFTLKIRSTKLEDSAMYFCASSGTSGSRDTQYFGPGTRLTVL.

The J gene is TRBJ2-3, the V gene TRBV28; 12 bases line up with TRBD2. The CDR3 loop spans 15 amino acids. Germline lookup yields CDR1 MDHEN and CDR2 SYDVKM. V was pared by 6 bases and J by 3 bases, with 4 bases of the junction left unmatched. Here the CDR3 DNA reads TGTGCCAGCAGCTTGACTAGCGGGAGAACAGATACGCAGTATTTT. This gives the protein CASSLTSGRTDTQYF.

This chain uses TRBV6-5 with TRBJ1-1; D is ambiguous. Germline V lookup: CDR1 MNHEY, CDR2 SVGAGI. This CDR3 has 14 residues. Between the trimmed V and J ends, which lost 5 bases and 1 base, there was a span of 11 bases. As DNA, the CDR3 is TGTGCCAGCAGTAACACCCGGGAGAACACTGAAGCTTTCTTT. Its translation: CASSNTRENTEAFF.

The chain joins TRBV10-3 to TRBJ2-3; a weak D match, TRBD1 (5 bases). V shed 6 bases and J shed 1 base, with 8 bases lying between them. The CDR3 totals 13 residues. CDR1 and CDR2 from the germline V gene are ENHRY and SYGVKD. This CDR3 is CAIREGGTDTQYF. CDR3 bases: TGTGCCATCAGGGAAGGGGGCACAGATACGCAGTATTTT.

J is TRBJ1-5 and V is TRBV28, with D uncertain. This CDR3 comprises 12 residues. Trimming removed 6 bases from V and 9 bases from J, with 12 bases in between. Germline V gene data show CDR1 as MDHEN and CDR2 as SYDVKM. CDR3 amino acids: CASRDGRRPQHF. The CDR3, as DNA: TGTGCCAGCAGAGACGGGAGACGGCCCCAGCATTTT.